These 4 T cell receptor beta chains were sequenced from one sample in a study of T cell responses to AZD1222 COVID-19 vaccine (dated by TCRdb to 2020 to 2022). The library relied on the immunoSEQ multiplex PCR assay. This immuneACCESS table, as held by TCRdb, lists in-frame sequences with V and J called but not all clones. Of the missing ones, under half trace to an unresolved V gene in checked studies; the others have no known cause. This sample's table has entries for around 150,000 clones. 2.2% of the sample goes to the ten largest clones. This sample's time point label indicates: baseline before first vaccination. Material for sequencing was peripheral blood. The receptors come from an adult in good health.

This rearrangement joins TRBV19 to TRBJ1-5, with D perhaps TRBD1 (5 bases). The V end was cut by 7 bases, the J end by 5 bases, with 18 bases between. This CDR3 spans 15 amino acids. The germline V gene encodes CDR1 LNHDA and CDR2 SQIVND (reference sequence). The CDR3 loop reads CASKSGGAGHQPQHF. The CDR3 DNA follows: TGTGCCAGTAAAAGTGGAGGAGCAGGGCATCAGCCCCAGCATTTT.

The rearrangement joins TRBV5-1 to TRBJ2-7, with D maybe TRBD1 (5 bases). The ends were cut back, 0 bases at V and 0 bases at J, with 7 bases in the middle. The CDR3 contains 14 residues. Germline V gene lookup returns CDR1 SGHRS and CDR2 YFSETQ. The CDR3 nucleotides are TGCGCCAGCAGCTTGGAAGGGGACTCCTACGAGCAGTACTTC. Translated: CASSLEGDSYEQYF.

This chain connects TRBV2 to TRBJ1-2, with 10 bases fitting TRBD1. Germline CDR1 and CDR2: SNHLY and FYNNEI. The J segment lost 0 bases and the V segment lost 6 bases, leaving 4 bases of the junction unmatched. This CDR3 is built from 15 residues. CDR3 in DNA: TGTGCCAGCAGCGTAGGACAGGGGGCTAACTATGGCTACACCTTC. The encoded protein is CASSVGQGANYGYTF.

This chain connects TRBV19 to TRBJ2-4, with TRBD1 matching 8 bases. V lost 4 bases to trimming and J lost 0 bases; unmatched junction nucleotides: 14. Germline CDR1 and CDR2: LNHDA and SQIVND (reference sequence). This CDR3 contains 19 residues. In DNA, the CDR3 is TGTGCCAGTAGTAGGGGGACAGGTGCACTAATACTAGCCAAAAACATTCAGTACTTC. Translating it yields CASSRGTGALILAKNIQYF.